Listed below are T cell receptor beta chains from one sample, sequenced in a study of graft-versus-host responses after intestinal transplantation. Their recognized antigens are unknown. Libraries were prepared by immunoSEQ multiplex PCR; TCRdb keeps only in-frame clonotypes and omits some of them. Of about 86,000 clones in the sample, 88% were seen once. The material sequenced was unstimulated CD4+ T cells sorted from spleen or lymph node cells, taken before transplant. The receptors originated from a human donor who was the organ donor for an intestinal transplant. CDR3s leave out the opening cysteine and the closing phenylalanine or tryptophan. Size is stated for part of the rows, as once, few or many counts, or as a class when the clone is expanded.

abundance: NA
j_gene: TRBJ2-3
v_gene: TRBV28
CDR3aa: ASSFDRVTDTQY

abundance: NA
j_gene: TRBJ2-5
v_gene: TRBV29-1
CDR3aa: SAAGTSGRTPETQY

abundance: NA
j_gene: TRBJ2-3
v_gene: TRBV5-1
CDR3aa: ASSAILATSTDTQY

abundance: NA
j_gene: TRBJ1-2
v_gene: TRBV7-9
CDR3aa: ASSPLQGAGYT

abundance: few
j_gene: TRBJ1-6
v_gene: TRBV2
CDR3aa: ASARTDLNSPLH

abundance: NA
j_gene: TRBJ1-4
v_gene: TRBV27
CDR3aa: ASSRQGGGEKLF

abundance: NA
j_gene: TRBJ1-2
v_gene: TRBV7-2
CDR3aa: ASSSGTGLSRYGYT

abundance: NA
j_gene: TRBJ2-7
v_gene: TRBV2
CDR3aa: ASNGQGASYEQY

abundance: few
j_gene: TRBJ1-2
v_gene: TRBV19
CDR3aa: ASSRDSRYGYT

abundance: NA
j_gene: TRBJ2-3
v_gene: TRBV5-1
CDR3aa: ASIADSGYSDTQY

abundance: NA
j_gene: TRBJ2-7
v_gene: TRBV2
CDR3aa: ASRFAEYYEQY

abundance: NA
j_gene: TRBJ2-1
v_gene: TRBV11-3
CDR3aa: ASRGRGGNEQF

abundance: NA
j_gene: TRBJ1-3
v_gene: TRBV2
CDR3aa: ASSPGGSGNTIY

abundance: NA
j_gene: TRBJ2-7
v_gene: TRBV5-1
CDR3aa: ASSLGGAELSPEY

abundance: NA
j_gene: TRBJ1-5
v_gene: TRBV19
CDR3aa: ASRLSPGGNQPQH

abundance: NA
j_gene: TRBJ2-7
v_gene: TRBV5-5
CDR3aa: ASEGGPGFYEQY

abundance: few
j_gene: TRBJ2-2
v_gene: TRBV9
CDR3aa: ASSVLKAGGPKNTGELF

abundance: NA
j_gene: TRBJ1-2
v_gene: TRBV19
CDR3aa: ASSIGRDYGYT

abundance: NA
j_gene: TRBJ2-7
v_gene: TRBV9
CDR3aa: ASSGSPTS

abundance: NA
j_gene: TRBJ2-7
v_gene: TRBV4-1
CDR3aa: ASSQWSGRALSSYEQY

abundance: NA
j_gene: TRBJ2-5
v_gene: TRBV6-5
CDR3aa: ASSLPGTGLQETQY

abundance: NA
j_gene: TRBJ1-3
v_gene: TRBV9
CDR3aa: ASSPTGGHRTGNTIY

abundance: NA
j_gene: TRBJ2-7
v_gene: TRBV2
CDR3aa: ASSAPVSSYEQY

abundance: NA
j_gene: TRBJ2-1
v_gene: TRBV5-4
CDR3aa: ASSLGPGGAAWEQF

abundance: NA
j_gene: TRBJ1-5
v_gene: TRBV5-5
CDR3aa: ASSSPAGAISNQPQH

abundance: NA
j_gene: TRBJ1-4
v_gene: TRBV5-4
CDR3aa: ASSLFPPALRQRESEKLF

abundance: NA
j_gene: TRBJ1-6
v_gene: TRBV5-1
CDR3aa: ASSKGGDGTPLH

abundance: NA
j_gene: TRBJ2-4
v_gene: TRBV6-1
CDR3aa: ASSQQGELNIQY

abundance: NA
j_gene: TRBJ2-3
v_gene: TRBV7-9
CDR3aa: ASSLIRLGGDTQY

abundance: NA
j_gene: TRBJ2-6
v_gene: TRBV9
CDR3aa: ASSAQGGSGANVLT

abundance: NA
j_gene: TRBJ2-6
v_gene: TRBV5-5
CDR3aa: ASSLAGMAGANVLT

abundance: NA
j_gene: TRBJ1-1
v_gene: TRBV5-5
CDR3aa: ASSVTGVNTEAF

abundance: NA
j_gene: TRBJ1-3
v_gene: TRBV6-5
CDR3aa: ASNVNVEGGTIY

abundance: once
j_gene: TRBJ2-3
v_gene: TRBV6-1
CDR3aa: ASSEELAGAYSTDTQY

abundance: NA
j_gene: TRBJ2-7
v_gene: TRBV11-1
CDR3aa: ASSIRTSASYEQY

abundance: once
j_gene: TRBJ2-7
v_gene: TRBV10-2
CDR3aa: ASRLAGGPGEQY

abundance: once
j_gene: TRBJ2-5
v_gene: TRBV5-4
CDR3aa: ASSPRSSQETQY

abundance: NA
j_gene: TRBJ1-4
v_gene: TRBV25-1
CDR3aa: ASSESLGTGDEKLF

abundance: NA
j_gene: TRBJ2-3
v_gene: TRBV2
CDR3aa: ASRPLAGGADTQY

abundance: NA
j_gene: TRBJ2-7
v_gene: TRBV29-1
CDR3aa: SVDQGQGPYEQY

abundance: NA
j_gene: TRBJ1-2
v_gene: TRBV6-5
CDR3aa: ASSYVGGNYGYT

abundance: NA
j_gene: TRBJ2-6
v_gene: TRBV7-9
CDR3aa: ASSLLRDRHSGANVLT

abundance: NA
j_gene: TRBJ1-4
v_gene: TRBV27
CDR3aa: ASSFLATNEKLF

abundance: NA
j_gene: TRBJ2-7
v_gene: TRBV4-3
CDR3aa: ASSRGTSGTTPYEQY

abundance: once
j_gene: TRBJ2-7
v_gene: TRBV4-1
CDR3aa: ASSQSGSAYEQY

abundance: NA
j_gene: TRBJ2-7
v_gene: TRBV6-6
CDR3aa: ASSPGLAGASGEQY

abundance: NA
j_gene: TRBJ2-1
v_gene: TRBV7-9
CDR3aa: ASSRGTSLDEQF

abundance: once
j_gene: TRBJ2-3
v_gene: TRBV5-4
CDR3aa: ASSLGGTYTDTQY

abundance: NA
j_gene: TRBJ1-1
v_gene: TRBV18
CDR3aa: ASSRQGLNTEAF

abundance: NA
j_gene: TRBJ1-5
v_gene: TRBV18
CDR3aa: ASSAGVDQPQH

abundance: once
j_gene: TRBJ2-1
v_gene: TRBV29-1
CDR3aa: SVDLANNEQF

abundance: once
j_gene: TRBJ2-2
v_gene: TRBV11-3
CDR3aa: ASSLGGPGELF

abundance: NA
j_gene: TRBJ1-1
v_gene: TRBV6-5
CDR3aa: ASRGQAGTEAF

abundance: NA
j_gene: TRBJ1-4
v_gene: TRBV6-5
CDR3aa: ASSRLDSGNEKLF

abundance: NA
j_gene: TRBJ2-7
v_gene: TRBV18
CDR3aa: ASSPPRGGGPTPYEQY

abundance: NA
j_gene: TRBJ2-1
v_gene: TRBV6-5
CDR3aa: ASRPRTGSNEQF